The table lists the clone carrying this T cell receptor (beta chain) with a few counts. This entry is derived from a study of T-cell memory formation after mild COVID-19. MiXCR, run by TCRdb on the 5' RACE reads, gives a single entry per CDR3 protein. The table includes about 560,000 distinct CDR3 sequences, more than 15% detected once. The TCR was taken from an adult woman who had mild COVID-19 (a few samples of this study predate the infection). Cell type and time point are not known. The sequencing input was PBMCs or a T cell subset sorted from them (not recorded which).

In nucleotides, the CDR3 is TGTGCCACCAGCAGAGGCGCCGGACTAGCGGGAGGGGGCGAGCAGTACTTC. It encodes CATSRGAGLAGGGEQYF. This sequence joins TRBV15 and TRBJ2-7, with TRBD2 identical over 15 bases. This CDR3 spans 17 amino acids. With V trimmed by 1 base and J by 6 bases, 7 bases remained unmatched. CDR1 and CDR2 from the germline V gene are LNHNV and YYDKDF (reference sequence).